The clone carrying this TCR beta chain was picked up many times. The antigen is unknown. A TCRbeta library incorporating unique molecular identifiers was prepared. In TCRdb, the PCR reads were re-called with MiXCR into one record per CDR3 protein. The table records 25,000 to 30,000 distinct CDR3 sequences, roughly 6% of them present only once. Per germline, CDR1 MDHEN and CDR2 SYDVKM. V was clipped by 4 bases and J by 2 bases, with 19 bases between them. The CDR3 is made up of 17 amino acids. This specimen belongs to a study of T-cell reconstitution after alpha-beta-depleted transplantation in children. Study outcomes and limitations: A year had passed since transplant, and T-cell counts and diversity by then came mostly from newly produced T cells. Several patients had high TCRbeta diversity at day 60; it came from surviving recipient T cells and thymic progenitors. Several hundred expanded graft clones reportedly were the source of alpha-beta T cells about two months after transplant.

The chain links TRBV28 to TRBJ2-3; D is ambiguous. This material consisted of PBMCs, mostly from graft donor cells, taken 180 days after TCRalphabeta/CD19-depleted stem cell transplant. This TCR was sampled from a male patient younger than 18 who had a stem cell transplant for acute myeloid leukemia, so the T cells may come from the graft donor. CDR3 DNA sequence: TGTGCCAGCAGTTCGCCTATCCATTTGTCAGTCACAGATACGCAGTATTTT. Translating it yields CASSSPIHLSVTDTQYF. Drawing the rest from reference TRBV28 and TRBJ2-3, the complete variable domain is DVKVTQSSRYLVKRTGEKVFLECVQDMDHENMFWYRQDPGLGLRLIYFSYDVKMKEKGDIPEGYSVSREKKERFSLILESASTNQTSMYLCASSSPIHLSVTDTQYFGPGTRLTVL.